What follows describes a single T cell receptor (beta chain). This clone's antigen is unknown. Base qualities are not provided; no much larger clone lies one nucleotide away. The receptor library was made with the immunoSEQ multiplex PCR assay. TCRdb holds this immuneACCESS table with in-frame rearrangements only. Some clones are missing; in checked studies, unresolved V genes explain under half, and the rest has no known cause. The sample yields tens of thousands of clones; 94% were counted once. The biggest ten clones account for 0.2% to 0.3% of the sample. The entry originates in a study of technical replicates of blood from several donors (dated by TCRdb to the late 2010s). The CDR3, cysteine through phenylalanine, is 14 amino acids long. This entry keeps only the CDR3 DNA: 42 bases, framed from base 1. Per the germline V gene, SGHDT is the CDR1 and YYEEEE is the CDR2. V and J lose 4 bases and 2 bases, and a span of 7 bases separates them.

The V and J genes are TRBV5-6 and TRBJ2-6; no D gene is confidently identified. Sequencing used T cells isolated from PBMCs. The sequence was obtained from a human donor in good health. The CDR3: CASSPPAGANVLTF. The DNA is TGTGCCAGCAGCCCTCCAGCTGGGGCCAACGTCCTGACTTTC.